Reported below is one T cell receptor beta chain. Its antigen is not identified. TCRdb's copy holds only in-frame clones and misses some; the assay was immunoSEQ multiplex PCR. The sample holds approximately 87,000 clones, roughly 72% seen once. Germline CDR1 reads SNHLY; CDR2 reads FYNNEI. Deletions cut 0 bases from V and 9 bases from J, with 9 bases between. The CDR3 sequence is 13 residues long. Sequencing was preceded by expansion of antigen-specific CD4+ T cells with viral peptide pools in the ViraFEST assay. Scientists isolated CD4+ T cells after a roughly ten-day culture period ended. Prior SARS-CoV-2 infection was absent in the vaccine recipients, as shown by negative nucleocapsid antibodies. Each well held two million PBMC cultured with approximately 9.6 ug/ml peptides and approximately 11 IU/ml IL-2. The sample originates from a study of vaccination effects on CD4 cells after COVID-19.

This sequence joins TRBV2 and TRBJ2-4; possibly TRBD1 for D (7 bases). This TCR was recovered from a human donor who received a COVID-19 vaccine. Material: CD4+ T cells from PBMCs cultured with HCoV-229E spike peptides, obtained before COVID-19 vaccination. Written as DNA, the CDR3 is TGTGCCAGCAGTGAAGCGCAGGGGGGCATTCAGTACTTC. It translates to CASSEAQGGIQYF.